Below, one T cell receptor beta chain is given with its context. The antigen remains undetermined. This record belongs to a study of shared clonotypes between healthy human individuals. Points from the study as a whole: Some naive CD4 clonotypes, about 5%, turned up in common across several donors. What limited the represented genetic and exposure-history diversity was the small number of donors.

Germline V gene lookup returns CDR1 MGHRA and CDR2 YSYEKL. V dropped 4 bases and J dropped 0 bases, with 13 bases sitting between them. The CDR3 is made up of 15 amino acids. Running of the assay took place at deep level. In replicate PCRs of sorted subsets, approximately 210 ng DNA, approximately 30,000 T cell genomes, was used. Method: immunoSEQ multiplex PCR; TCRdb's copy keeps in-frame clones and lacks some. Here the sample spans some 320,000 clones, around 87% being singletons. The sequencing input was memory CD8+ T cells sorted from blood. The subset denotes: CD45RO+ cells pooled with CCR7-negative TemRA cells. The rearrangement joins TRBV4-1 to TRBJ2-7, with D tentatively TRBD2 (5 bases). The TCR comes from a man younger than 35 in good health. CDR3 nucleotides: TGCGCCAGCAGCCCCCTGCCGGGGAGCTCCTACGAGCAGTACTTC. This codes for CASSPLPGSSYEQYF.